The entry that follows covers one TCR beta chain sequence. The data stem from a study of T cell changes during pregnancy in multiple sclerosis. Sequencing was performed with immunoSEQ multiplex PCR; in TCRdb, only in-frame clones are kept and a portion is missing. The sample contains about 64,000 clones, roughly 92% of which appear only once. This receptor was obtained from a female donor with multiple sclerosis, enrolled in a pregnancy study. The sequencing here drew on peripheral blood, taken in the second trimester of pregnancy.

The CDR3 is CASSTPLAGGVADTQYF. DNA of the CDR3: TGTGCCAGCAGCACCCCCCTAGCGGGTGGTGTCGCAGATACGCAGTATTTT. V usage is TRBV5-4 and J usage is TRBJ2-3, with 8 bases aligning to TRBD2. This CDR3 is built from 17 residues. Per the germline V gene, CDR1 is SGHNT and CDR2 is YYREEE (reference sequence). V lost 4 bases, J lost 4 bases, and 14 bases stayed unmatched.